The clone carrying this T cell receptor beta chain came up many times. Its antigen is not identified. The CDR3 totals 14 residues. V was pared by 1 base and J by 8 bases, with 15 bases between. Per the germline V gene, CDR1 is SGHDT and CDR2 is YYEEEE. These data are taken from a study of blood T cells in healthy people across ages. The study, taken as a whole, reports: A strong correlation between TCR beta diversity and naive T cell percentage was seen. Possibly, changes in expanded clonotypes were confounded because donor CMV status was unknown.

Primed by a sample-barcoded 5' primer and a J-beta primer mix, a second PCR proceeded for 7 to 11 cycles. TCRdb independently ran MiXCR on the 5' RACE reads; one entry per CDR3 protein. This sample yields 650,000 to 800,000 distinct CDR3 sequences, of which 40% to 50% are seen a single time; approximately 20% belongs to the top ten. This TCR derives from a man aged 55 to 70 in good health. The rearrangement joins TRBV5-6 to TRBJ1-2, with D perhaps TRBD1 (5 bases). The sample consisted of blood. The CDR3 here is CASSLQGSSGGYTF. CDR3 DNA: TGTGCCAGCAGCTTGCAGGGCTCCAGTGGGGGCTACACCTTC.